This is a list of T cell receptor beta chains from one sample in a study of control samples from healthy donors and cancer patients. The table came from immunoSEQ multiplex PCR; TCRdb's copy has only in-frame clones and leaves some out. Of roughly 150,000 clones listed, about 91% were seen once; the top ten hold over 1.5%. Specimen: blood. The receptors originated from a man aged 18 to 29 in good health. Each CDR3 is given without its conserved first and last residue. Each record gives: D gene, J gene, V gene, CDR3 protein. The D gene is left open where the match is weak.

>.|TRBJ1-5|TRBV30
AWSDDLRYQPQH
>.|TRBJ2-3|TRBV7-2
ASSLITTDTQY
>.|TRBJ2-7|TRBV30
AWSLAVEQY
>.|TRBJ2-2|TRBV24-1
ATSDPGGRRGTGELF
>.|TRBJ2-5|TRBV19
ASSIGYGAIQETQY
>.|TRBJ2-1|TRBV7-3
ASSDRYSNEQF
>TRBD1|TRBJ2-7|TRBV6-2/TRBV6-3
ASSYSTGGYEQY
>.|TRBJ2-2|TRBV3-1/TRBV3-2
ASSQEDIRNTGELF
>TRBD2|TRBJ2-2|TRBV7-3
ASRSGLADTGELF
>.|TRBJ2-3|TRBV18
ASSPFLQPSTDTQY
>.|TRBJ1-2|TRBV5-5
ASSLNYGYT
>TRBD2|TRBJ2-5|TRBV4-3
ASSQDPMASGGNQETQY
>TRBD1|TRBJ1-2|TRBV11-2
ASSSRGQGARLHGYT
>.|TRBJ2-3|TRBV5-1
ASSYEPDNTDTQY
>TRBD2|TRBJ2-5|TRBV7-9
ASSPRLAEPETQY
>.|TRBJ2-1|TRBV6-2/TRBV6-3
ASSSQQAHPYNEQF
>.|TRBJ2-3|TRBV4-1
ASSQVGPDTQY
>.|TRBJ1-1|TRBV5-1
ASSLRVYGTEAF
>TRBD2|TRBJ2-7|TRBV6-6
ASSRFSGDRYEQY
>.|TRBJ1-1|TRBV28
ASSLVSVPAEAF
>.|TRBJ1-2|TRBV4-1
ASSETGNNYGYT
>TRBD2|TRBJ2-2|TRBV2
AISWASGAGELF
>.|TRBJ2-7|TRBV5-1
ASSSSGGGSYEQY
>.|TRBJ2-1|TRBV19
ASAIDSNNEQF
>TRBD1|TRBJ2-7|TRBV2
ASRAAGGSYEQY
>.|TRBJ1-6|TRBV7-9
ASSRSGGSHSYNSPLH
>TRBD1|TRBJ2-2|TRBV6-1
ASSEVGTGVIGELF
>.|TRBJ2-5|TRBV7-9
ASSGRDGQETQY
>TRBD2|TRBJ2-1|TRBV19
ASSIDELAGGWNNEQF
>TRBD2|TRBJ2-1|TRBV4-1
ASSQGPAGGPYNEQF
>TRBD1|TRBJ1-5|TRBV4-2
ASRKDRDNQPQH
>.|TRBJ2-7|TRBV4-1
ASSLIPGWEQY
>.|TRBJ1-4|TRBV30
AWSVLPGERKLF
>.|TRBJ2-3|TRBV12-3/TRBV12-4
ASLIRPADTQY
>.|TRBJ1-1|TRBV3-1/TRBV3-2
ASSQGQENTEAF
>TRBD2|TRBJ2-1|TRBV27
ASRPGASGGYNEQF
>TRBD2|TRBJ2-2|TRBV7-9
ASSLSGGGAGGELF
>.|TRBJ2-3|TRBV30
AWTPQGDTQY
>.|TRBJ2-7|TRBV7-7
ASSERGFWEQY
>.|TRBJ1-6|TRBV28
ASRPQGFYNSPLH
>TRBD1|TRBJ1-4|TRBV7-6
ASSQAGTVRSNEKLF
>.|TRBJ1-2|TRBV7-8
ASSLSRDNYGYT
>.|TRBJ1-2|TRBV18
ASSPGGYYNYGYT
>.|TRBJ2-7|TRBV6-5
ASSYSSNIHEQY
>.|TRBJ2-2|TRBV9
ASSPRRGAGELF
>.|TRBJ2-1|TRBV7-6
ASSLVGVSAGLNEQF
>TRBD2|TRBJ2-1|TRBV28
ASRPPPGTSYNEQF
>TRBD1|TRBJ1-5|TRBV6-5
ASRRTGTGNQPQH
>TRBD1|TRBJ1-5|TRBV10-3
ASRDRDSNQPQH
>TRBD1|TRBJ1-2|TRBV6-2/TRBV6-3
ASSYGDRDYGYT
>TRBD2|TRBJ2-3|TRBV6-1
ASSELAGGTRTDTQY
>.|TRBJ2-1|TRBV28
ASRPGRDTYNEQF